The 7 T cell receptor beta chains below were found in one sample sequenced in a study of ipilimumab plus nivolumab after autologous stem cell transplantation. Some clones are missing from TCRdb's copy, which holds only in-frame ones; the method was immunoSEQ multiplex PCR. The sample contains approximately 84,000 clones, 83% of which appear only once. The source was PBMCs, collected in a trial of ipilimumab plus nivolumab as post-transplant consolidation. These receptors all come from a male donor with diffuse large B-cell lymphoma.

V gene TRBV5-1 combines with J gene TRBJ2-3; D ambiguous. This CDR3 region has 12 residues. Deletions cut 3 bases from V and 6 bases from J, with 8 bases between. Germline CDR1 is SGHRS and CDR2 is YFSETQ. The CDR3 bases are TGCGCCAGCAGCTCCAATCAGGATACGCAGTATTTT. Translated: CASSSNQDTQYF.

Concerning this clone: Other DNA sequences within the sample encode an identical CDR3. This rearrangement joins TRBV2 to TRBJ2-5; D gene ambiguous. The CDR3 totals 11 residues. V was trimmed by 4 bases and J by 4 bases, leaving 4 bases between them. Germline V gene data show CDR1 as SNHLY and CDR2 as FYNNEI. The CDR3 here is CASSVRETQYF. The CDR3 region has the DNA TGTGCCAGCAGTGTAAGAGAGACCCAGTACTTC. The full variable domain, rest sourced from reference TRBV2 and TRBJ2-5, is EPEVTQTPSHQVTQMGQEVILRCVPISNHLYFYWYRQILGQKVEFLVSFYNNEISEKSEIFDDQFSVERPDGSNFTLKIRSTKLEDSAMYFCASSVRETQYFGPGTRLLVL.

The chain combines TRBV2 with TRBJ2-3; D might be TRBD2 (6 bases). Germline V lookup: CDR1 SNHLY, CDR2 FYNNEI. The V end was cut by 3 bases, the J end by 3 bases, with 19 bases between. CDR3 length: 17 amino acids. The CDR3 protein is CASSDWLTSRVTDTQYF. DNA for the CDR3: TGTGCCAGCAGTGATTGGTTAACTAGCCGTGTTACAGATACGCAGTATTTT.

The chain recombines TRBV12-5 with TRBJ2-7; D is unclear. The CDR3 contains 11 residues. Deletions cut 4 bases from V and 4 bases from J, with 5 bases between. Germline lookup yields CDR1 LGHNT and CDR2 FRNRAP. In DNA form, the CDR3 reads TGTGCTAGTGGTTATGAATACGAGCAGTACTTC. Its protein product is CASGYEYEQYF.

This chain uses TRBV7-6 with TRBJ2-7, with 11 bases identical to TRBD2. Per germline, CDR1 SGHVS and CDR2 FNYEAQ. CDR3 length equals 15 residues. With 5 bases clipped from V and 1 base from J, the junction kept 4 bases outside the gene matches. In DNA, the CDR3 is TGTGCCAGCAGCACCGGGACTAGCGGATCCTACGAGCAGTACTTC. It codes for CASSTGTSGSYEQYF.

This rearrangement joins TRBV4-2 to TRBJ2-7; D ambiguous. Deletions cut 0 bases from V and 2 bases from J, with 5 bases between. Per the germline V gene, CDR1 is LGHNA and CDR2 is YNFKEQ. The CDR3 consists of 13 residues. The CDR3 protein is CASSQDETYEQYF. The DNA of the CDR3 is TGTGCCAGCAGCCAAGATGAAACCTACGAGCAGTACTTC.

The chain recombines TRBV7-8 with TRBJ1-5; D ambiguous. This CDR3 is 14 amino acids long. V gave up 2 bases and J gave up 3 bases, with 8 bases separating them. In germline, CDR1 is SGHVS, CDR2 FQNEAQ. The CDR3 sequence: CASSLSIYNQPQHF. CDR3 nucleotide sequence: TGTGCCAGCAGCTTATCGATTTACAATCAGCCCCAGCATTTT.